Reported below is one TCR beta chain. Its antigen is still unknown. Next came a second PCR, run for roughly 7 to 12 cycles, which used a sample-barcoded 5' primer along with a J-beta primer mix. MiXCR, run by TCRdb on the 5' RACE reads, gives a single entry per CDR3 protein. The profile shows just under 900,000 distinct CDR3 sequences, around 28% of them singletons. The entry originates in a study of blood T cells in healthy people across ages. Looking at the study overall: Template switching caught about one barcoded beta molecule for each two T cells.

Overall study findings and caveats: The fall in TCR beta diversity per million T cells was roughly linear with age. In these data, TCR beta diversity tracked strongly with naive T cell percentage. When set beside aged donors, long-lived donors presented more naive CD4+ cells and higher diversity.

The CDR3 length is 14 residues. From germline, CDR1 is MNHEY and CDR2 SVGEGT. The sequenced sample was blood. This sequence joins TRBV6-2 or TRBV6-3 and TRBJ2-5; TRBD1 matches 7 bases. The J call may be faulty, since TRBJ2-7 better matches the DNA end. The receptor comes from a woman of 80 years or more in good health. CDR3 loop: CASSRYRGENEQYF. CDR3 in DNA: TGTGCCAGCAGCCGTTACAGGGGCGAGAACGAGCAGTACTTC.